These 9 T cell receptor beta chains share one sample of origin, sequenced in a study of blood T cell repertoires in COVID-19. Clones were read by immunoSEQ multiplex PCR, and TCRdb kept only the in-frame ones, dropping some. Here the sample spans about 160,000 clones, roughly 90% being singletons. Sample: peripheral blood. These receptors were taken from a man younger than 40 with COVID-19, enrolled during active disease.

The chain combines TRBV6-5 with TRBJ1-1, with 7 bases matching TRBD1. This CDR3 comprises 13 residues. The ends lost 6 bases at V and 4 bases at J; junction bases unmatched: 5. Germline CDR1 MNHEY, CDR2 SVGAGI. CDR3 DNA: TGTGCCAGCAGCGAGACAGGGTTCACTGAAGCTTTCTTT. This encodes CASSETGFTEAFF.

V gene TRBV9 combines with J gene TRBJ2-1, with 13 bases lining up with TRBD2. From germline, CDR1 is SGDLS and CDR2 YYNGEE. The junction had 4 bases not matched to a gene; V was cut back by 0 bases and J by 7 bases. CDR3 length equals 16 residues. CDR3 loop: CASSVGGTSGMNEQFF. CDR3 DNA: TGTGCCAGCAGCGTAGGGGGGACTAGCGGGATGAATGAGCAGTTCTTC.

The chain recombines TRBV4-3 with TRBJ1-2; 11 positions agree with TRBD1. V shed 1 base and J 3 bases; nucleotides not matched to a gene: 7. Looked up from germline, CDR1 is LGHNA and CDR2 is YSLEER. There are 17 residues in the CDR3. CDR3 bases: TGCGCCAGCAGCCAAGTTTGGAGGACAGGGGGCGACTATGGCTACACCTTC. Amino acids: CASSQVWRTGGDYGYTF.

The chain joins TRBV6-6 to TRBJ1-2, with TRBD1 matching over 7 bases. The CDR3 is 15 residues long. The germline gives CDR1 MNHNY, CDR2 SVGAGI (reference sequence). Unmatched junction bases numbered 14, after V lost 5 bases and J lost 8 bases. The CDR3: CASSPDRYASRGYTF. The CDR3 DNA follows: TGTGCCAGCAGTCCGGACAGGTACGCCTCTCGGGGCTACACCTTC.

The V and J genes are TRBV5-1 and TRBJ1-1, with 9 bases lining up with TRBD1. The CDR3 is 15 amino acids. Germline loops: CDR1 SGHRS, CDR2 YFSETQ. With 4 bases clipped from V and 1 base from J, the junction kept 5 bases outside the gene matches. CDR3 in amino acids: CASSPTGGGNTEAFF. The CDR3 nucleotides read TGCGCCAGCAGCCCGACAGGGGGGGGGAACACTGAAGCTTTCTTT.

J is TRBJ2-7 and V is TRBV27; D is ambiguous. Germline V CDR1 and CDR2: MNHEY, SMNVEV (reference sequence). CDR3 length: 14 amino acids. Trimming stripped 5 bases from V and 1 base from J, with 12 bases between. The CDR3 here is CASSPERLSYEQYF. CDR3 bases: TGTGCCAGCAGTCCCGAACGTCTATCCTACGAGCAGTACTTC.

CDR3: CASSRAYTEAFF. CDR3 bases: TGTGCCAGCAGCCGCGCTTACACTGAAGCTTTCTTT. V is TRBV3-1 (or the pseudogene TRBV3-2) and J is TRBJ1-1; unclear D gene. Germline V gene sequence: CDR1 LGHDT, CDR2 YNNKEL (reference sequence). The CDR3 runs 12 residues. The V end lost 4 bases, the J end lost 3 bases, and 6 bases lay between the germline ends.

This chain connects TRBV30 to TRBJ1-5; D is possibly TRBD1 (5 bases). Between the trimmed V and J ends, which lost 2 bases and 2 bases, there was a span of 7 bases. The germline V gene has CDR1 GTSNPN and CDR2 SVGIG (reference sequence). The CDR3 consists of 13 residues. Here the CDR3 DNA reads TGTGCCTGGAGTCAGACAGGCAATCAGCCCCAGCATTTT. This gives the protein CAWSQTGNQPQHF.

The rearrangement joins TRBV2 to TRBJ1-2; 9 nucleotides line up with TRBD1. Germline CDR1 reads SNHLY; CDR2 reads FYNNEI. There are 14 residues in the CDR3. Trimming cost V 8 bases and J 5 bases; bases outside gene matches: 9. CDR3 region: CASRQGQGGYGYTF. The CDR3 DNA follows: TGTGCCAGCCGACAGGGACAGGGAGGGTATGGCTACACCTTC.